The 5 T cell receptor beta chains listed next were all sequenced from one sample in a study of preoperative IRX-2 immunotherapy in early breast cancer. Only in-frame clones appear in the TCRdb table, and some are missing; sequencing was by immunoSEQ multiplex PCR. The repertoire holds about 23,000 clones, with roughly 95% as singletons. The sample's treatment: preoperative locoregional IRX-2 cytokine immunotherapy. The material sequenced was tumor tissue, taken after IRX-2 immunotherapy. The source of these receptors is a human donor with breast cancer.

This chain connects TRBV7-9 to TRBJ1-2, with 11 bases that match TRBD1. J was trimmed by 7 bases and V by 4 bases; bases with no gene match: 5. Germline V gene sequence: CDR1 SEHNR, CDR2 FQNEAQ (reference sequence). The CDR3 sequence is 14 residues long. CDR3 region: CASSWTGGLAGYTF. The CDR3, as DNA: TGTGCCAGCAGCTGGACAGGGGGCCTAGCTGGCTACACCTTC.

The chain uses TRBV19 and TRBJ2-1; D not resolved. Per germline, CDR1 LNHDA and CDR2 SQIVND (reference sequence). Between the trimmed V and J ends, which lost 3 bases and 7 bases, there was a span of 19 bases. The length of the CDR3 is 16 residues. CDR3 DNA: TGTGCCAGTAGTATCAAACCCCGGACGAATGGTAATGAGCAGTTCTTC. This encodes CASSIKPRTNGNEQFF.

The genes are TRBV27 and TRBJ2-3; TRBD2 agrees at 9 bases. The ends lost 4 bases at V and 1 base at J; junction bases unmatched: 6. Germline V lookup: CDR1 MNHEY, CDR2 SMNVEV (reference sequence). The CDR3 runs to 16 residues. The chain's CDR3 is CASSSLRLAGTDTQYF. CDR3 bases: TGTGCCAGCAGTTCCCTCAGACTAGCGGGCACAGATACGCAGTATTTT.

The V gene is TRBV5-8, the J gene TRBJ2-3, with 14 nucleotides matching TRBD2. This CDR3 contains 16 residues. V shed 2 bases, J shed 3 bases, and the junction held 2 bases outside the gene matches. Germline lookup yields CDR1 SGHTS and CDR2 YDEGEE. As DNA, the CDR3 is TGTGCCAGCAGCTTTGGGACTAGCGGGAGTACAGATACGCAGTATTTT. It codes for CASSFGTSGSTDTQYF.

The chain is built from TRBV6-6 and TRBJ2-5; 9 bases match TRBD2. The closer fit of TRBJ2-7 to the DNA end suggests the J call may be wrong. The germline V gene has CDR1 MNHNY and CDR2 SVGAGI (reference sequence). The CDR3 has 14 residues. This CDR3 is CASRPSTSGYEQYF. The DNA for the CDR3 is TGTGCCAGCCGCCCGTCGACTAGCGGCTACGAGCAGTACTTC.